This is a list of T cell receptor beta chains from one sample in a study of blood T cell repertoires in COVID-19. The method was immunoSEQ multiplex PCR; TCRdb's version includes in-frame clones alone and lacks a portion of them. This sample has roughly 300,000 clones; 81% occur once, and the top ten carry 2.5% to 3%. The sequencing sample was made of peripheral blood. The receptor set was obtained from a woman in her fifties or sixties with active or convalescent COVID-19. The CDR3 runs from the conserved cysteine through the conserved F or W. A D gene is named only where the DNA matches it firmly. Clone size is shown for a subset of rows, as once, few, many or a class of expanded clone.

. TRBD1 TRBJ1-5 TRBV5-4 TGTGCCAGCAGCTTGGCAGGGGGGAATCAGCCCCAGCATTTT CASSLAGGNQPQHF
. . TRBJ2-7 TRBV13 TGTGCCAGCAGCTTAGGCCCCCTAAACTACGAGCAGTACTTC CASSLGPLNYEQYF
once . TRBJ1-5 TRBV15 TGTGCCACCAGCAGAAACTTAGCAGGGTCAAATCAGCCCCAGCATTTT CATSRNLAGSNQPQHF
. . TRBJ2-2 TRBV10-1 TGCGCCATCCGTCGGACAGAGAGCACCGGGGAGCTGTTTTTT CAIRRTESTGELFF
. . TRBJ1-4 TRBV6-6 TGTGCCGGGCGACAGGCAACTAATGAAAAACTGTTTTTT CAGRQATNEKLFF
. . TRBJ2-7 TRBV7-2 TGTGCCAGCAGCTTATTGTTGGGTGGGCAGCCTGGCGAGCAGTACTTC CASSLLLGGQPGEQYF
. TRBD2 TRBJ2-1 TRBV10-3 TGTGCCATCAGTGAGTCAAGGACTAGCGGGACGAACAATGAGCAGTTCTTC CAISESRTSGTNNEQFF
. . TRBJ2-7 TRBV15 TGTGCCACCAGCAGTGGGGGCTCACGGTACTTC CATSSGGSRYF
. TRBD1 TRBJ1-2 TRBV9 TGTGCCAGCAGCGGCGGACAGGGAACTTCCGGCTACACCTTC CASSGGQGTSGYTF
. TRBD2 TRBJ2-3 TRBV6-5 TGTGCCAGCAGTTTCCTAGCGGGGGGTAGCACAGATACGCAGTATTTT CASSFLAGGSTDTQYF
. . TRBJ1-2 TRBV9 TGTGCCAGCAGCTTAGACCGGTACTATGGCTACACCTTC CASSLDRYYGYTF
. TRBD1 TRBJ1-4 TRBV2 TGTGCCAGCAGGGCAACAGGGGTTTATGAAAAACTGTTTTTT CASRATGVYEKLFF
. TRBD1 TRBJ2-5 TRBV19 TGTGCCAGTAGTGGTTACAGGGGAGAGACCCAGTACTTC CASSGYRGETQYF
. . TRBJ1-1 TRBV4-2 TGTGCCAGCATCTCCCTCAAGGACAGCGGGAACACTGAAGCTTTCTTT CASISLKDSGNTEAFF
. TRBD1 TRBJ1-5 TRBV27 TGTGCCAGCAGCTTAGACAGGGTAAGGCAGCCCCAGCATTTT CASSLDRVRQPQHF
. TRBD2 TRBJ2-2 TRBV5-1 TGCGCCAGCAGCCCCGGGGGGGTGCGACTCACCGGGGAGCTGTTTTTT CASSPGGVRLTGELFF
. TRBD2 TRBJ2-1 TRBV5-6 TGTGCCAGCAGCATACTAGCGGGGGCGGTGAATGAGCAGTTCTTC CASSILAGAVNEQFF
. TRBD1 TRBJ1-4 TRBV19 TGTGCCAGTAGTGGAAGGACAGGGGGCCGAGAAAAACTGTTTTTT CASSGRTGGREKLFF
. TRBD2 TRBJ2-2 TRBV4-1 TGCGCCAGCAGCGATCCGGGACTAGCGGGGAAGAAGCCCGGGGAGCTGTTTTTT CASSDPGLAGKKPGELFF
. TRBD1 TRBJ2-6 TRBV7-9 TGTGCCAGCAGCTATACAGGGGGTGGGGCCAACGTCCTGACTTTC CASSYTGGGANVLTF
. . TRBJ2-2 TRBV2 TGTGCCAGCCTTTACGGGGAGCTGTTTTTT CASLYGELFF
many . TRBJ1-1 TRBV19 TGTGCCAGTATTGAGGGCGCGAACACTGAAGCTTTCTTT CASIEGANTEAFF
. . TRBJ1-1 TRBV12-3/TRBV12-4 TGTGCCAGCAGCGTGGGGGGCACTGAAGCTTTCTTT CASSVGGTEAFF
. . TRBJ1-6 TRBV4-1 TGCGCCAGCAGCCAAGGGGCCGGCTATAATTCACCCCTCCACTTT CASSQGAGYNSPLHF
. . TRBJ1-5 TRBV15 TGTGCCACCAGCAGAGGGCCTTTTGTCGGGGGGAATCAGCCCCAGCATTTT CATSRGPFVGGNQPQHF
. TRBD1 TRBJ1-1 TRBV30 TGTGGTCTTGAGGACAGGGGGAACACTGAAGCTTTCTTT CGLEDRGNTEAFF
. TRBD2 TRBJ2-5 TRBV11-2 TGTGCCAGCAGCTCCCACTGGGGGGGTCAAGAGACCCAGTACTTC CASSSHWGGQETQYF
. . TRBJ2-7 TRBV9 TGTGCCAGCAGCGTCGCGCCGACGGGGGTTGATCACGAGCAGTACTTC CASSVAPTGVDHEQYF
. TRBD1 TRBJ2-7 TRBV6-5 TGTGCCAGCAGTTACGGGACAGGGACGGCCGAGCAGTACTTC CASSYGTGTAEQYF
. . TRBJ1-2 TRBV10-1 TGCGCCAGCAGTGAGTCGACTGAGGATTTCTATGGCTACACCTTC CASSESTEDFYGYTF
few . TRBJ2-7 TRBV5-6 TGTGCCAGCAGCTTAGGGGATTACGAGCAGTACTTC CASSLGDYEQYF
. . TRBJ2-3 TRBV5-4 TGTGCCAGCAGCCCGGCCGGCGGGCTCACAGATACGCAGTATTTT CASSPAGGLTDTQYF
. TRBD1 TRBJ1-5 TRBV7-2 TGTGCCAGCAGCACGGACAGGCTTCGAGGGCGCAATCAGCCCCAGCATTTT CASSTDRLRGRNQPQHF
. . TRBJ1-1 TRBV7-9 TGTGCCAGCAGCTCCGCCAGGGCTGGTGGTGAAGCTTTCTTT CASSSARAGGEAFF
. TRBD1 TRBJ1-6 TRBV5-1 TGCGCCAGCAGCTATGACCTCTTGACAGGGCTGGGATCACCCCTCCACTTT CASSYDLLTGLGSPLHF
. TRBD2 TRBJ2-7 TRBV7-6 TGTGCCAGCAGCTTACTAGCGGGGGGGTACTACGAGCAGTACTTC CASSLLAGGYYEQYF
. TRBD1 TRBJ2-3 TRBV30 TGTGCCTGGAGTGTACAGGGGGATCGGGGGTTCAGCACAGATACGCAGTATTTT CAWSVQGDRGFSTDTQYF
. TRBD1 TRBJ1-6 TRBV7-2 TGTGCCAGCAGTACAGGGGCGCGAAGTATTAATTCACCCCTCCACTTT CASSTGARSINSPLHF
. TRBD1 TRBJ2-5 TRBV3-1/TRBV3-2 TGTGCCAGCAGCCAAGAGGTATTGGGACAGGGGCTGGAGGAGACCCAGTACTTC CASSQEVLGQGLEETQYF
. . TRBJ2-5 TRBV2 TGTGCCAGCAGCGTCGTACCGCATCAGGCGGAGACCCAGTACTTC CASSVVPHQAETQYF
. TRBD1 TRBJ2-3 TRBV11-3 TGTGCCAGCAGCTTAGAACCAGGGGGCAGCGATACGCAGTATTTT CASSLEPGGSDTQYF
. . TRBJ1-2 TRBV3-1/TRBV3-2 TGTGCCAGCAGCCAGGCTTGGGGCCTCGAGTCTAACTATGGCTACACCTTC CASSQAWGLESNYGYTF
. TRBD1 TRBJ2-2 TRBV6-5 TGTGCCAGCAGAAGACAGGGTAATAGCGGGGAGCTGTTTTTT CASRRQGNSGELFF
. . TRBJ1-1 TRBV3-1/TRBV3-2 TGTGCCAGCAGCCCCGACTTGAACACTGAAGCTTTCTTT CASSPDLNTEAFF
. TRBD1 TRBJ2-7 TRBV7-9 TGTGCCAGCAGCTACCGGGACAGTCTCGACGAGCAGTACTTC CASSYRDSLDEQYF
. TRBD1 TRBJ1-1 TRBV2 TGTGCCAGCAGTAGCGACAGGGGAAGGAGGGCTGAAGCTTTCTTT CASSSDRGRRAEAFF
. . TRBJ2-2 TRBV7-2 TGTGCCAGCAGCTTTGGAGGACCCGGGGAGCTGTTTTTT CASSFGGPGELFF
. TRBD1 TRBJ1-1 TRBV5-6 TGTGCCAGCAGCCCCGGGACAGGAAGAAACACTGAAGCTTTCTTT CASSPGTGRNTEAFF
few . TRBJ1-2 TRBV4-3 TGCGCCAGCAGCCAAGATGATCACGGGAACTATGGCTACACCTTC CASSQDDHGNYGYTF
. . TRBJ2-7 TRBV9 TGTGCCAGCAGCGTAGCGGGGGGCCCGGACGAGCAGTACTTC CASSVAGGPDEQYF